Presented here are 3 T cell receptor beta chains from one specimen sequenced in a study of T cell responses to AZD1222 COVID-19 vaccine. TCRdb keeps only in-frame clones here, not all; method: immunoSEQ multiplex PCR. The table has roughly 150,000 clones, almost 95% seen once. This sample comprised peripheral blood, obtained on day 0 of AZD1222 vaccination. The source is an adult in good health.

This clone was counted once. This sequence joins TRBV5-1 and TRBJ2-3; D is unresolved. CDR1 SGHRS and CDR2 YFSETQ come from the germline V gene. This CDR3 spans 16 amino acids. V was pared by 0 bases and J by 4 bases, with 15 bases between. The CDR3 sequence is CASSLASGGRADTQYF. The CDR3 DNA reads as TGCGCCAGCAGCTTGGCCAGTGGCGGTAGGGCAGATACGCAGTATTTT.

V usage is TRBV6-5 and J usage is TRBJ1-2; 8 nucleotides line up with TRBD1. V trimming: 3 bases; J trimming: 7 bases; junction bases outside the gene matches: 4. The CDR3 totals 13 residues. The V gene's germline CDR1 is MNHEY and CDR2 SVGAGI. CDR3 amino acids: CASSYQGAGGYTF. In DNA, the CDR3 is TGTGCCAGCAGTTATCAGGGGGCGGGTGGCTACACCTTC.

The gene calls are TRBV11-2 and TRBJ2-5; a possible D gene is TRBD1 (6 bases). The ends were cut back, 7 bases at V and 3 bases at J, with 12 bases in the middle. Germline CDR1 and CDR2: SGHAT and FQNNGV. The CDR3 extends over 13 amino acids. CDR3 sequence (DNA): TGTGCCAGCATGGGGACAAATGAAGAGACCCAGTACTTC. It yields the protein CASMGTNEETQYF.